Each of the 20 T cell receptor beta chains below was sequenced from the same sample in a study of cytomegalovirus exposure and HLA in healthy donors. Use of 60 Vbeta and 13 Jbeta primers characterized the PCR. The method was immunoSEQ multiplex PCR; TCRdb's version includes in-frame clones alone and lacks a portion of them. The sample lists about 90,000 clones, roughly 60% occurring once. Source material: PBMCs. The source of these receptors is a woman in her 50s in good health and CMV-seropositive.

This clone was observed a handful of times. The chain uses TRBV5-5 and TRBJ2-5, with TRBD1 as a possible D gene (5 bases). The germline gives CDR1 SGHKS, CDR2 YYEKEE (reference sequence). Trimming cost V 4 bases and J 0 bases, with 16 bases left between them. The CDR3 is made up of 16 amino acids. For the CDR3, the DNA is TGTGCCAGCAGCGCATTACAGGCTTTGTACCAAGAGACCCAGTACTTC. Translation gives CASSALQALYQETQYF.

This clone has just one count. J is TRBJ2-7 and V is TRBV5-1, with TRBD1 identical over 7 bases. The J segment lost 0 bases and the V segment lost 5 bases, leaving 5 bases of the junction unmatched. CDR1 is SGHRS and CDR2 is YFSETQ in the germline V gene. CDR3 length: 14 residues. CDR3 loop: CASRAGQDSYEQYF. The DNA of the CDR3 is TGCGCCAGCAGGGCTGGACAGGACTCCTACGAGCAGTACTTC.

The count of this clone is one. This chain joins TRBV7-3 and TRBJ2-3, with TRBD2 identical over 8 bases. Germline V CDR1 and CDR2: SGHTA, FQGTGA. The CDR3 length is 17 residues. With V trimmed by 1 base and J by 4 bases, 10 bases remained unmatched. The CDR3 region is CASSLNPGLGVADTQYF. DNA for the CDR3: TGTGCCAGCAGCTTAAATCCGGGACTAGGGGTCGCAGATACGCAGTATTTT.

This clone turned up a few times. Distinct nucleotide sequences in the sample also encode this CDR3. V is TRBV7-2 and J is TRBJ1-2, with 10 bases matching TRBD1. This CDR3 spans 14 amino acids. In germline, CDR1 is SGHTA, CDR2 FQGNSA. Trimming took 5 bases from V and 7 from J; bases not matched to a gene: 7. CDR3 coding DNA: TGTGCCAGCAGCCTCGACAGGGGGCAGCGTGGCTACACCTTC. It translates to CASSLDRGQRGYTF.

The chain recombines TRBV7-2 with TRBJ2-1; 10 positions agree with TRBD2. V gave up 5 bases and J gave up 10 bases; unmatched junction bases: 11. Germline assignment: CDR1 SGHTA and CDR2 FQGNSA. This CDR3 is built from 15 residues. The CDR3 nucleotides read TGTGCCAGCAGCCTCGGGGTAGCGGGGGGCCGCGAGCAGTTCTTC. Translating it yields CASSLGVAGGREQFF. The complete variable domain, with remaining parts taken from reference TRBV7-2 and TRBJ2-1, reads GAGVSQSPSNKVTEKGKDVELRCDPISGHTALYWYRQSLGQGLEFLIYFQGNSAPDKSGLPSDRFSAERTGGSVSTLTIQRTQQEDSAVYLCASSLGVAGGREQFFGPGTRLTVL.

The chain is built from TRBV4-3 and TRBJ1-4, with D tentatively TRBD1 (5 bases). V lost 4 bases to trimming and J lost 7 bases, with 16 bases between them. CDR1 and CDR2 (germline): LGHNA, YSLEER. The CDR3 loop spans 15 amino acids. The CDR3 DNA sequence: TGCGCCAGCAGCCCGAAGGGAGGGGCGGTTGAAAAACTGTTTTTT. Residues: CASSPKGGAVEKLFF.

V gene TRBV6-1 combines with J gene TRBJ1-1; D not certain. Trimming removed 1 base at V and 11 bases at J, with 17 bases between. The germline V gene encodes CDR1 MNHNS and CDR2 SASEGT. The length of the CDR3 is 14 residues. CDR3 DNA: TGTGCCAGCAGTGAAGGGGTGGGAGTAGACCGGGCTTTCTTT. It codes for CASSEGVGVDRAFF.

This chain connects TRBV30 to TRBJ2-5; TRBD2 matches 9 bases. The length of the CDR3 is 15 residues. V was clipped by 2 bases and J by 5 bases; unmatched bases: 9. Germline CDR1 GTSNPN, CDR2 SVGIG (reference sequence). The CDR3 DNA sequence: TGTGCCTGGAGTTCCTCTAGCGGGAATCAGGAGACCCAGTACTTC. It is translated as CAWSSSSGNQETQYF.

This chain uses TRBV7-9 with TRBJ1-1, with TRBD1 identical over 7 bases. Germline CDR1 and CDR2: SEHNR and FQNEAQ (reference sequence). V trimming: 3 bases; J trimming: 4 bases; junction bases outside the gene matches: 8. The CDR3 is made up of 15 amino acids. The CDR3 loop is CASSLTQGLGTEAFF. The CDR3, as DNA: TGTGCCAGCAGCTTGACACAGGGGTTGGGCACTGAAGCTTTCTTT.

This clone was seen more than once but under ten times. The rearrangement links TRBV19 to TRBJ2-5, with D maybe TRBD1 (5 bases). V shed 10 bases and J shed 5 bases, with 11 bases lying between them. Looked up from germline, CDR1 is LNHDA and CDR2 is SQIVND (reference sequence). The CDR3 consists of 11 residues. The CDR3 is CAIRVGETQYF. In DNA, the CDR3 is TGTGCCATCAGGGTCGGGGAGACCCAGTACTTC. The whole variable domain, remainder taken from reference TRBV19 and TRBJ2-5, is DGGITQSPKYLFRKEGQNVTLSCEQNLNHDAMYWYRQDPGQGLRLIYYSQIVNDFQKGDIAEGYSVSREKKESFPLTVTSAQKNPTAFYLCAIRVGETQYFGPGTRLLVL.

CDR3 bases: TGTGCCAGCAGCAGCGGGGGGGATGAGCAGTTCTTC. As protein: CASSSGGDEQFF. This chain uses TRBV9 with TRBJ2-1; 10 bases are a match to TRBD2. The germline V gene has CDR1 SGDLS and CDR2 YYNGEE. The length of the CDR3 is 12 residues. Trimming took 4 bases from V and 8 from J; bases not matched to a gene: 0.

The CDR3 protein is CASSQNVQGLKNIQYF. Here the CDR3 DNA reads TGCGCCAGCAGCCAAAACGTACAGGGATTGAAAAACATTCAGTACTTC. This chain joins TRBV4-3 and TRBJ2-4, with D possibly being TRBD1 (6 bases). CDR3 length: 16 amino acids. Trimming pared 2 bases from V and 4 bases from J, leaving 15 bases between. CDR1 is LGHNA and CDR2 is YSLEER in the germline V gene.

In its sample, this clone was seen once. The chain combines TRBV5-1 with TRBJ1-1, with 8 bases identical to TRBD1. The length of the CDR3 is 16 residues. V shed 2 bases and J 7 bases; nucleotides not matched to a gene: 13. Germline V gene sequence: CDR1 SGHRS, CDR2 YFSETQ. This CDR3 is CASSFQRIQGVGEAFF. In DNA form, the CDR3 reads TGCGCCAGCAGCTTTCAAAGGATACAGGGGGTCGGTGAAGCTTTCTTT.

This clone was counted a few times. The chain recombines TRBV15 with TRBJ2-7; D is perhaps TRBD1 (5 bases). The germline V and J ends were trimmed by 1 base and 0 bases, with 10 bases remaining between them. CDR3 size: 15 residues. Per the germline V gene, CDR1 is LNHNV and CDR2 is YYDKDF (reference sequence). CDR3 coding DNA: TGTGCCACCAGCAGAGGCGGCGACAGCTCCTACGAGCAGTACTTC. It specifies CATSRGGDSSYEQYF.

CDR3 coding DNA: TGCGCCAGCAGCCCAGCGTTGGGCTATGGCTACACCTTC. It specifies CASSPALGYGYTF. The chain recombines TRBV5-1 with TRBJ1-2, with D hard to call. The CDR3 is 13 residues long. Germline V gene lookup returns CDR1 SGHRS and CDR2 YFSETQ. Trimming removed 4 bases from V and 4 bases from J, with 11 bases in between.

This clone was detected a few times. V usage is TRBV6-5 and J usage is TRBJ1-6; TRBD1 matches at 7 bases. Germline CDR1 and CDR2: MNHEY and SVGAGI. V was clipped by 2 bases and J by 13 bases; unmatched bases: 5. This CDR3 region has 13 residues. CDR3 sequence reads: CASSYGDSNPLHF. The CDR3 DNA is TGTGCCAGCAGTTACGGGGACAGTAATCCCCTCCACTTT.

The chain couples TRBV7-9 to TRBJ1-1; D gene uncertain. The CDR3 extends over 16 amino acids. V dropped 1 base and J dropped 1 base, with 13 bases sitting between them. Germline-derived CDR1 and CDR2 are SEHNR and FQNEAQ (reference sequence). CDR3 loop: CASSLGLGRQNTEAFF. The CDR3 bases are TGTGCCAGCAGCTTAGGCTTGGGCAGACAGAACACTGAAGCTTTCTTT.

The sample holds one count of this clone. This sequence joins TRBV6-1 and TRBJ2-7; TRBD1 is a possible D gene (6 bases). The CDR3 has 13 residues. V was shortened by 6 bases and J by 7 bases, with 16 bases between the two germline ends. Germline V gives CDR1 MNHNS, CDR2 SASEGT. The CDR3 region is CASRADSRGEQYF. CDR3 coding DNA: TGTGCCAGCAGGGCGGACAGCCGTGGGGAGCAGTACTTC.

This clone was detected only once. The chain employs TRBV7-2 and TRBJ2-7; perhaps TRBD1 as D (6 bases). From germline, CDR1 is SGHTA and CDR2 FQGNSA. The CDR3 consists of 14 residues. The ends were cut back, 3 bases at V and 4 bases at J, with 13 bases in the middle. The CDR3 bases are TGTGCCAGCAGCTTCAACAGGGTCCTATACGAGCAGTACTTC. This sequence encodes CASSFNRVLYEQYF.

The gene calls are TRBV7-2 and TRBJ2-3; a possible D gene is TRBD2 (5 bases). V was clipped by 2 bases and J by 6 bases, with 9 bases between them. Germline values: CDR1 SGHTA, CDR2 FQGNSA. The CDR3 is 13 amino acids. The CDR3 DNA reads TGTGCCAGCAGCTTACGTCGGGGTGATACGCAGTATTTT. Protein sequence: CASSLRRGDTQYF.